This T cell receptor (beta chain) was observed in a study of identical twins. This clonotype was detected only a few times. Its antigen remains unidentified. Study-level findings and limits: Models underpredicted monozygotic twin sharing of out-of-frame TCR alpha. Conclusions leaned on cross-sectional statistical analysis and did not track the same donors over time.

The germline V gene has CDR1 SGHRS and CDR2 YFSETQ. The germline V and J ends were trimmed by 0 bases and 2 bases, with 16 bases remaining between them. This CDR3 has 17 amino acids. TCRdb fed the 5' RACE reads into MiXCR, producing one record per CDR3 protein. The table includes some 590,000 distinct CDR3 sequences, around 9.6% detected once. These data were likewise used in another study, on yellow fever vaccine responses in identical twins.

The TCR comes from a woman younger than 35 in good health. V gene TRBV5-1 combines with J gene TRBJ2-3, with D perhaps TRBD1 (5 bases). The material sequenced was PBMCs. CDR3 nucleotide sequence: TGCGCCAGCAGCTTGGCCTTTTCAGGGTCGAACACAGATACGCAGTATTTT. It is translated as CASSLAFSGSNTDTQYF.